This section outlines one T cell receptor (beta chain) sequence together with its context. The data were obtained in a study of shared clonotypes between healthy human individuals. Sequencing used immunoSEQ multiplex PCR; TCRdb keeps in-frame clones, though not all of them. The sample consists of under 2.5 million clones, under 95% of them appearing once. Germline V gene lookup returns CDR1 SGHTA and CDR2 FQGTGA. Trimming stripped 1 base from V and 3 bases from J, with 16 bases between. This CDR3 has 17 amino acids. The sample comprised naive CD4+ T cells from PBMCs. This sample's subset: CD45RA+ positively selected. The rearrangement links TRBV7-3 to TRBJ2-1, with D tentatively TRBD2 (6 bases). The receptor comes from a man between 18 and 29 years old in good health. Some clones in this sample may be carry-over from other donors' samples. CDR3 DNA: TGTGCCAGCAGCTTAATAGGAGGGGCGGTAAGCTACAATGAGCAGTTCTTC. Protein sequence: CASSLIGGAVSYNEQFF.